Listed here are 4 T cell receptor beta chains from one sample, sequenced in a study of T cell repertoires in cytomegalovirus infection (dated by TCRdb to the late 2010s). TCRdb shows the sequencer as Illumina HiSeq 1500. TCRdb redid the processing of the public reads, applying fastp at Q25 and MiXCR, and retained in-frame beta chains. All rows with the same CDR3 protein become a single entry with the most common DNA and genes. The sample records around 230,000 distinct CDR3 sequences, about 7% of which are singletons. About 6% of the sample is taken by the ten largest. Sequencing used PBMCs. Receptors were obtained from a human donor in good health (CMV status not recorded). Some clones in this sample may be carry-over from other donors' samples.

The rearrangement uses TRBV20-1 and TRBJ2-1, with 8 bases identical to TRBD1. Germline CDR1 is DFQATT and CDR2 is SNEGSKA (reference sequence). The CDR3 covers 12 residues. With 5 bases clipped from V and 6 bases from J, the junction kept 3 bases outside the gene matches. CDR3 region: CSAGGQGNEQFF. The CDR3 bases are TGCAGTGCTGGAGGACAGGGCAATGAGCAGTTCTTC.

This clonotype has ten or more counts. J is TRBJ2-3 and V is TRBV7-9; D is perhaps TRBD1 (6 bases). This CDR3 is built from 15 residues. Trimming took off 3 bases at V and 3 bases at J, with 13 bases between the two ends. Germline CDR1 and CDR2: SEHNR and FQNEAQ (reference sequence). The CDR3 reads CASSFLAQGTDTQYF. The CDR3 nucleotides read TGTGCCAGCAGCTTTCTAGCCCAGGGGACAGATACGCAGTATTTT.

This clonotype was picked up many times. The DNA of the CDR3 is TGCGCCAGCAGCCTCTACAGGAACTCTGGAAACACCATATATTTT. Translation gives CASSLYRNSGNTIYF. This rearrangement joins TRBV4-1 to TRBJ1-3; the D gene is possibly TRBD1 (5 bases). V dropped 4 bases and J dropped 0 bases, with 10 bases sitting between them. Germline V lookup: CDR1 MGHRA, CDR2 YSYEKL. The CDR3 totals 15 residues.

A few counts support this clonotype. The rearrangement links TRBV12-3 or TRBV12-4 to TRBJ2-7, with D unresolved. There are 15 residues in the CDR3. V was clipped by 0 bases and J by 2 bases, with 11 bases between them. CDR3 amino acids: CASSLALGSPYEQYF. The CDR3 nucleotides are TGTGCCAGCAGTTTAGCGCTGGGCAGTCCCTACGAGCAGTACTTC.